This TCR beta chain was documented in a study of cytomegalovirus exposure and HLA in healthy donors. As for the study in general: When 350 to 500 donors were genotyped, about 80% of them were found to fall in the Caucasian-associated ancestry cluster. Findings and caveats of the study: The study put 150 to 200 TCR beta chains on its list as cytomegalovirus-associated. The authors later found TCR association rates varying by HLA locus, with DRB1 most and HLA-C fewest. It has been reported that TCR beta sequences accurately predicted the HLA-A and HLA-B alleles of most subjects.

In the PCR, 60 Vbeta and 13 Jbeta primers were used. Sequencing used immunoSEQ multiplex PCR; TCRdb keeps in-frame clones, though not all of them. The sample has 96,000 or so clones. The CDR3 is 14 residues long. Germline CDR1 reads SGHRS; CDR2 reads YFSETQ. Unmatched junction bases numbered 7, after V lost 7 bases and J lost 3 bases. With regard to this clone: What it recognizes is unknown.

This sequence originates from a woman under 40 in good health and CMV-seronegative. Material for sequencing was PBMCs. The rearrangement uses TRBV5-1 and TRBJ2-3, with 8 bases identical to TRBD1. CDR3: CASHPGGATDTQYF. Here the CDR3 DNA reads TGCGCCAGCCACCCAGGGGGCGCAACAGATACGCAGTATTTT.